The clone carrying this T cell receptor beta chain was counted only a few times. The data belong to a study of CD8+ T cells in alopecia areata. RNA extraction and reverse transcription yielded cDNA as sequencing template. The assay was immunoSEQ multiplex PCR, and TCRdb's table has in-frame clones only and misses some. The sample has 30,000 to 40,000 clones; 65% to 80% are singletons. The CDR3 spans 15 residues. Germline V CDR1 and CDR2: SEHNR, FQNEAQ (reference sequence). Trimming stripped 5 bases from V and 2 bases from J, with 15 bases between. The receptor was isolated from a human donor with alopecia areata. The source material was NKG2D-low CD8+ T cells sorted from blood. The V and J genes are TRBV7-9 and TRBJ1-1; a weak D match, TRBD1 (6 bases). The CDR3 region has the DNA TGTGCCAGCAGCCCCCACTCCGGGACAAACACTGAAGCTTTCTTT. Protein sequence: CASSPHSGTNTEAFF.